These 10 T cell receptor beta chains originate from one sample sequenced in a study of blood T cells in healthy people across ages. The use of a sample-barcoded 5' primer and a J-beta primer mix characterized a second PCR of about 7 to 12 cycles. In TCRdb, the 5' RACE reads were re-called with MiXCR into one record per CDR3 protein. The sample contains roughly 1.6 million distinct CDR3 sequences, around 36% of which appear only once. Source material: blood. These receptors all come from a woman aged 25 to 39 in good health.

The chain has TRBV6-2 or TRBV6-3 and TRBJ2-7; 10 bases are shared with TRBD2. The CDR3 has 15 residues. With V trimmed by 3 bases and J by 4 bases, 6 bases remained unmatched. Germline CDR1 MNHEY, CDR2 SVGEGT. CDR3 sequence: CASSYLAGERYEQYF. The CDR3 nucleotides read TGTGCCAGCAGTTATCTAGCGGGGGAACGATACGAGCAGTACTTC.

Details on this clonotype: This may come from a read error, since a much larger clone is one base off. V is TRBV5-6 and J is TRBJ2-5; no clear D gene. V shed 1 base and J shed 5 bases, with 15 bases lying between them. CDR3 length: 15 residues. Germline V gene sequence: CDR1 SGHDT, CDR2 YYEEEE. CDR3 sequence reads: CASSLSALGGETQYF. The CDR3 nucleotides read TGTGCCAGCAGCTTGAGCGCCCTGGGCGGCGAGACCCAGTACTTC.

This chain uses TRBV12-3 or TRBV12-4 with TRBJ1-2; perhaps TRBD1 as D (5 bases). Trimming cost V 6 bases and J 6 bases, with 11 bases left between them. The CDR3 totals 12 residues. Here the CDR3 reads CASSVTGHGYTF. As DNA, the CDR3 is TGTGCCAGCAGCGTTACGGGGCATGGCTACACCTTC.

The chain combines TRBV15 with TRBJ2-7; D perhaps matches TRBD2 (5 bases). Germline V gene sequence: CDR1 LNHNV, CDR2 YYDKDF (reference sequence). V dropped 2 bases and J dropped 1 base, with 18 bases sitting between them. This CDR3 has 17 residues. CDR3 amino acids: CATSRSTSRDLSYEQYF. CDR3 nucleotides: TGTGCCACCAGCAGATCAACAAGCCGGGATTTGTCCTACGAGCAGTACTTC.

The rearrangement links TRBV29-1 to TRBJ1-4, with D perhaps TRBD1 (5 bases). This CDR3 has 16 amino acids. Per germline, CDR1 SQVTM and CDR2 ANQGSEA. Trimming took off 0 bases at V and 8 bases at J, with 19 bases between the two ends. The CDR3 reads CSVEDRAPGLGEKLFF. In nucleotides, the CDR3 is TGCAGCGTTGAAGATCGGGCCCCAGGGCTCGGGGAAAAACTGTTTTTT.

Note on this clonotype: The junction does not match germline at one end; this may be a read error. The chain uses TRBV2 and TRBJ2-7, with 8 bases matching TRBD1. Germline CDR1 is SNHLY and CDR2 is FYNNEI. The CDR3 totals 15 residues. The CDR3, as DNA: TGTGCCAGCACCCTAGGACAGGGCTTGTCCTGCGAGCAGTACTTC. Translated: CASTLGQGLSCEQYF.

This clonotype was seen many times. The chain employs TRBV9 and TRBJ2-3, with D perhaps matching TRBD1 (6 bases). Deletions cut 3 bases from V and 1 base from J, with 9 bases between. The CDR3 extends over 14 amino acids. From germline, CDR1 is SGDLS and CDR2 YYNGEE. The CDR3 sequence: CASSARQGTDTQYF. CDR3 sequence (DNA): TGTGCCAGCAGCGCCAGACAGGGCACAGATACGCAGTATTTT.

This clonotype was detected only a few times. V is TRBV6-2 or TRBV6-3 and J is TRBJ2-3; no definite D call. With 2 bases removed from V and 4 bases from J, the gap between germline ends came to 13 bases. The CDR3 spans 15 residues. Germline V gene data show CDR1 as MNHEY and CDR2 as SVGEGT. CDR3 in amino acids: CASSYVGYGPDTQYF. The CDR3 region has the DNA TGTGCCAGCAGTTACGTCGGTTACGGACCAGATACGCAGTATTTT.

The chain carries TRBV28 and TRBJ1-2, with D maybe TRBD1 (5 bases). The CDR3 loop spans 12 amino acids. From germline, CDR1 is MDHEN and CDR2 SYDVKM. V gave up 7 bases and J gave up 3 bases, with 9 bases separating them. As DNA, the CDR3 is TGTGCCAGCAATGGGGCTGACTATGGCTACACCTTC. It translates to CASNGADYGYTF.

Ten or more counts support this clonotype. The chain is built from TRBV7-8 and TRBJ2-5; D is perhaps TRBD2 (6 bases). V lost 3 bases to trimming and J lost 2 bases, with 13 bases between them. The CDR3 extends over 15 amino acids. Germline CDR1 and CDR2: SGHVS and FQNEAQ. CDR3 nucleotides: TGTGCCAGCAGCTTCGGGGGAAGCCAACAAGAGACCCAGTACTTC. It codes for CASSFGGSQQETQYF.